The present T cell receptor (beta chain) was sequenced within a study of T cells expressing NK-cell markers. Study context: Sorted CD3+CD56+NKG2C+, CD3+CD56+NKG2C- and CD3+CD56-NKG2C+ T cells supplied TCR beta repertoires. Seven sequenced donors out of eight were HCMV-seropositive, one seronegative.

CDR3 size: 16 residues. Per germline, CDR1 LGHNA and CDR2 YSLEER. In generating TCR beta cDNA, 5'RACE template switching with UMIs was used. TCRdb re-called the 5' RACE reads; every CDR3 protein appears as one record, without DNA. The sample data list some 150,000 distinct CDR3 sequences. This TCR derives from a man between 18 and 29 years old in good health. This chain connects TRBV4-3 to TRBJ2-7; the D call from TCRdb, TRBD2, cannot be confirmed without DNA. The sample was blood T cells: a sorted CD56 or NKG2C T cell subset, CD4+ or CD8+ T cells, or bulk PBMC T cells (not recorded which). CDR3: CASSQETSGSSYEQYF.